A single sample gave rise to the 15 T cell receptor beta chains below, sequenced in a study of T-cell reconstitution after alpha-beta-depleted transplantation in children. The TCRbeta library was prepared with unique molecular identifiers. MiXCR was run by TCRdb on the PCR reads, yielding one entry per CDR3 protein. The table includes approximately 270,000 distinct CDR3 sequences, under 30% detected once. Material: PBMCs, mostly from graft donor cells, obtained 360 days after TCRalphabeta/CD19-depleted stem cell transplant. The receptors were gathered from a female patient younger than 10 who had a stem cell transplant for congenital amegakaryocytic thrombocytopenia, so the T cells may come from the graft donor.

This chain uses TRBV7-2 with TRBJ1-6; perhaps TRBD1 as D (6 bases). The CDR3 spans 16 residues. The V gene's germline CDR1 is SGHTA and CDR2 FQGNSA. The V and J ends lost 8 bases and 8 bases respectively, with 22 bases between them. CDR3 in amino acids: CASRPLGPGAYSPLHF. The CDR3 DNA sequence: TGTGCCAGCCGGCCCCTCGGGCCAGGGGCTTATTCACCCCTCCACTTT.

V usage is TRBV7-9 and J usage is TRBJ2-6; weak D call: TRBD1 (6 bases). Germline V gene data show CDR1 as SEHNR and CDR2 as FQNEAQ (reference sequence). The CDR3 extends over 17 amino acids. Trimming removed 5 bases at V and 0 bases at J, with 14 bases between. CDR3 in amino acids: CASSTRTVDSGANVLTF. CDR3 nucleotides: TGTGCCAGCAGCACCAGGACAGTAGACTCTGGGGCCAACGTCCTGACTTTC. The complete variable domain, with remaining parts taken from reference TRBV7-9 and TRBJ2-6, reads DTGVSQNPRHKITKRGQNVTFRCDPISEHNRLYWYRQTLGQGPEFLTYFQNEAQLEKSRLLSDRFSAERPKGSFSTLEIQRTEQGDSAMYLCASSTRTVDSGANVLTFGAGSRLTVL.

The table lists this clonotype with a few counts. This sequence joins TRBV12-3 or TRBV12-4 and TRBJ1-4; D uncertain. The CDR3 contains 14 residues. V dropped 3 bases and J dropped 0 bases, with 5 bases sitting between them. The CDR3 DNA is TGTGCCAGCAGTTTCACTTCAACTAATGAAAAACTGTTTTTT. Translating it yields CASSFTSTNEKLFF.

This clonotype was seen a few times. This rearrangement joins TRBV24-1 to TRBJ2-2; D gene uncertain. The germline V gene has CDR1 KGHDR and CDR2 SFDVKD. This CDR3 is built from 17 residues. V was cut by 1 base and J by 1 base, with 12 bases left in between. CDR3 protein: CATSDFGQAKNTGELFF. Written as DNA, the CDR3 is TGTGCCACCAGTGATTTTGGGCAGGCGAAGAACACCGGGGAGCTGTTTTTT.

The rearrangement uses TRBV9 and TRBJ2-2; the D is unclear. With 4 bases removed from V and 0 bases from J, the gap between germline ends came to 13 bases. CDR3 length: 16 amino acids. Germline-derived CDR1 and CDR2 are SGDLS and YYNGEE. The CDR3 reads CASSPPWPSNTGELFF. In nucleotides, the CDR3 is TGTGCCAGCAGCCCCCCGTGGCCGTCGAACACCGGGGAGCTGTTTTTT. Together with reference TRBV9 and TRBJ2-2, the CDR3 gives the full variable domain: DSGVTQTPKHLITATGQRVTLRCSPRSGDLSVYWYQQSLDQGLQFLIQYYNGEERAKGNILERFSAQQFPDLHSELNLSSLELGDSALYFCASSPPWPSNTGELFFGEGSRLTVL.

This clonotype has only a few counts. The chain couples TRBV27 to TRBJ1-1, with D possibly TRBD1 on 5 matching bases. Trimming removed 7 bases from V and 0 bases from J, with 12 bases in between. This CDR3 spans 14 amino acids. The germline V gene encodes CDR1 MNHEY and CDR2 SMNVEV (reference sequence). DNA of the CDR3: TGTGCCAGCACTTCGGGACCGATGAACACTGAAGCTTTCTTT. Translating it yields CASTSGPMNTEAFF.

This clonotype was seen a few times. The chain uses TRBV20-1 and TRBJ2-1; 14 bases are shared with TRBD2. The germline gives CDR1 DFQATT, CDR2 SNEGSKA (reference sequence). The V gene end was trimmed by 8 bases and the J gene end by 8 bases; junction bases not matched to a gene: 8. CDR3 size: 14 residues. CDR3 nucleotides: TGCAGTCCCCGACTAGCGGGGGGGCAGGATGAGCAGTTCTTC. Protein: CSPRLAGGQDEQFF.

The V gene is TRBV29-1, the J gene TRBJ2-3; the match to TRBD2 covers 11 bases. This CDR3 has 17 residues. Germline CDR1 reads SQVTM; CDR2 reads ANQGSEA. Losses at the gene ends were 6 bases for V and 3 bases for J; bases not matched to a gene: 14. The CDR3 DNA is TGCAGCGTCGGCGTCCCAAGGCTAGCGGGAGGAACAGATACGCAGTATTTT. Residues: CSVGVPRLAGGTDTQYF.

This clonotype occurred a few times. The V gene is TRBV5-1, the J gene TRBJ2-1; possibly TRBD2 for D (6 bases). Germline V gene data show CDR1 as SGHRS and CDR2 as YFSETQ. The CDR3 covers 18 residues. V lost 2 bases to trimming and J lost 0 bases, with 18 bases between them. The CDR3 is CASSLGGEIRSSYNEQFF. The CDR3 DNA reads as TGCGCCAGCAGCTTAGGCGGGGAGATCCGTAGCTCCTACAATGAGCAGTTCTTC.

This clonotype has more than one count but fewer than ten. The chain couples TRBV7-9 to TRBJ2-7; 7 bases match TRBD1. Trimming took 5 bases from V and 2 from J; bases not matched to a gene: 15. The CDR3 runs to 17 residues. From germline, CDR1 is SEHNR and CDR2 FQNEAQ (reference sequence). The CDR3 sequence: CASSRFGWTGATYEQYF. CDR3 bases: TGTGCCAGCAGCCGATTCGGTTGGACAGGCGCAACCTACGAGCAGTACTTC.

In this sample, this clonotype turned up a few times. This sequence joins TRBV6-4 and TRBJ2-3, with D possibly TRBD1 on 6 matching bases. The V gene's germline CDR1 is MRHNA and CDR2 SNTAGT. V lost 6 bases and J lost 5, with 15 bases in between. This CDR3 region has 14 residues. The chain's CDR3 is CASSQTGSGDTQYF. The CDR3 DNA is TGTGCCAGCAGCCAAACAGGGTCCGGAGATACGCAGTATTTT.

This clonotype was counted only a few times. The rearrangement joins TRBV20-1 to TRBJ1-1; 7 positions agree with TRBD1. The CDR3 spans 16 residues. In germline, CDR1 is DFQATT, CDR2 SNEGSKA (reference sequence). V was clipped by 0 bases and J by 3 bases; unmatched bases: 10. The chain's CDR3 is CSARDPRQGGYTEAFF. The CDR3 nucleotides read TGCAGTGCTAGAGATCCCCGACAGGGAGGTTACACTGAAGCTTTCTTT.

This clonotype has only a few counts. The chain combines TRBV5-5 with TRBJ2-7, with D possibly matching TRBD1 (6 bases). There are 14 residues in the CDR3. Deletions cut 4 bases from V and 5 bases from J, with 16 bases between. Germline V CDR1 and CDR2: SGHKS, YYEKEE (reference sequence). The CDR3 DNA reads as TGTGCCAGCAGCACGACAGGTTACCCCCACGAGCAGTACTTC. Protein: CASSTTGYPHEQYF.

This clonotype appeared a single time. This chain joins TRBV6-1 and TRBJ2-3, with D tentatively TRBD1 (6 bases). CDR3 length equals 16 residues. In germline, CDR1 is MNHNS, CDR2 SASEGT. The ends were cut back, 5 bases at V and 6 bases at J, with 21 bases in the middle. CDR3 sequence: CASSPGVSGSSDTQYF. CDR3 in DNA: TGTGCCAGCAGTCCAGGGGTTTCGGGTAGTTCGGATACGCAGTATTTT.

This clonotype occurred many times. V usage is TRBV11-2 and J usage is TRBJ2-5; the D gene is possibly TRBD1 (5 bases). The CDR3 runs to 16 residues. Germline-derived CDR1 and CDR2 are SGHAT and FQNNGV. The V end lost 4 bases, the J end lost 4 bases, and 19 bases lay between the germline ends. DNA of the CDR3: TGTGCCAGCAGCTCAACGGACACCTGGAAGGGAGAGACCCAGTACTTC. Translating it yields CASSSTDTWKGETQYF.